A selection of T cell receptor beta chains follows, all from one sample in a study of blood T cell repertoires in COVID-19. TCRdb keeps only in-frame clones here, not all; method: immunoSEQ multiplex PCR. The sample yields some 180,000 clones, approximately 87% seen once. Material: peripheral blood. Receptors were obtained from a man in his 70s with active or convalescent COVID-19. CDR3s include the opening cysteine and the closing phenylalanine or tryptophan. The D gene is left open where the match is weak. Some rows have no size entry. The others give once, few or many, or a class for an expanded clone.

d_call,v_call,clone_size,cdr3_length,j_call,cdr3_aa,cdr3_nt
NA,TRBV9,NA,15,TRBJ2-2,CASSIQAKNTGELFF,TGTGCCAGCAGCATCCAGGCCAAGAACACCGGGGAGCTGTTTTTT
TRBD1,TRBV27,NA,14,TRBJ1-6,CASSRQGARSPLHF,TGTGCCAGCAGTAGACAGGGGGCACGTTCACCCCTCCACTTT
NA,TRBV11-3,few,14,TRBJ2-1,CASSRGGAYNEQFF,TGTGCCAGCAGCAGAGGGGGGGCCTACAATGAGCAGTTCTTC
NA,TRBV6-5,NA,16,TRBJ2-7,CASSYEGLRLSYEQYF,TGTGCCAGCAGTTACGAGGGACTGCGACTCTCCTACGAGCAGTACTTC
NA,TRBV9,NA,13,TRBJ2-1,CASSVDLDNEQFF,TGTGCCAGCAGCGTAGATCTAGACAATGAGCAGTTCTTC
TRBD1,TRBV7-9,NA,12,TRBJ2-7,CASSTQGLEQYF,TGTGCCAGCAGCACACAGGGGCTCGAGCAGTACTTC
NA,TRBV20-1,NA,13,TRBJ1-1,CSASLSGDTEAFF,TGCAGTGCTAGTCTGTCGGGGGACACTGAAGCTTTCTTT
TRBD1,TRBV7-9,NA,15,TRBJ1-1,CASSPMTGKNTEAFF,TGTGCCAGCAGCCCTATGACAGGGAAGAACACTGAAGCTTTCTTT
NA,TRBV5-6,NA,15,TRBJ2-2,CASSLGHMNTGELFF,TGTGCCAGCAGCTTAGGACACATGAACACCGGGGAGCTGTTTTTT
NA,TRBV18,NA,16,TRBJ1-4,CASSPREGATNEKLFF,TGTGCCAGCTCACCGCGTGAGGGGGCAACTAATGAAAAACTGTTTTTT
NA,TRBV7-2,NA,13,TRBJ1-5,CASSSDPGQPQHF,TGTGCCAGCAGCAGTGACCCAGGTCAGCCCCAGCATTTT
TRBD1,TRBV3-1/TRBV3-2,NA,15,TRBJ1-3,CASSRGTAAGNTIYF,TGTGCCAGCAGCCGAGGGACAGCAGCTGGAAACACCATATATTTT
NA,TRBV19,NA,16,TRBJ1-1,CASSILGSPEETEAFF,TGTGCCAGTAGTATATTAGGCTCCCCGGAGGAGACTGAAGCTTTCTTT
NA,TRBV28,NA,12,TRBJ1-1,CASSGRQLEAFF,TGTGCCAGCAGTGGACGACAGCTTGAAGCTTTCTTT
TRBD2,TRBV5-4,once,16,TRBJ2-3,CASSLAGAGGWDTQYF,TGTGCCAGCAGCTTGGCCGGAGCGGGGGGGTGGGATACGCAGTATTTT
NA,TRBV29-1,NA,12,TRBJ1-4,CSVVQPNEKLFF,TGCAGCGTTGTACAGCCTAATGAAAAACTGTTTTTT
TRBD1,TRBV3-1/TRBV3-2,NA,14,TRBJ1-1,CASSQHRGNTEAFF,TGTGCCAGCAGCCAGCACAGGGGGAACACTGAAGCTTTCTTT
NA,TRBV6-2/TRBV6-3,NA,14,TRBJ1-5,CASSKSYRNQPQHF,TGTGCCAGCAGCAAAAGTTACAGGAATCAGCCCCAGCATTTT
TRBD2,TRBV25-1,NA,17,TRBJ2-1,CASTSPPLAGGYNEQFF,TGTGCCAGCACCTCCCCCCCGCTAGCGGGAGGGTACAATGAGCAGTTCTTC
TRBD1,TRBV11-2,NA,14,TRBJ2-7,CASSLMGQGLEQYF,TGTGCCAGCAGCTTAATGGGACAGGGACTCGAGCAGTACTTC
NA,TRBV7-2,few,16,TRBJ2-5,CASSLGGNRGRETQYF,TGTGCCAGCAGCTTAGGCGGGAACAGGGGTAGGGAGACCCAGTACTTC
TRBD2,TRBV4-1,NA,16,TRBJ2-7,CASSQERGGPPYEQYF,TGCGCCAGCAGCCAGGAGAGGGGAGGGCCTCCTTACGAGCAGTACTTC
TRBD1,TRBV9,NA,14,TRBJ1-3,CASSVGGGRDTIYF,TGTGCCAGCAGCGTAGGAGGGGGCAGAGACACCATATATTTT
NA,TRBV7-9,NA,14,TRBJ1-1,CASSPSTANTEAFF,TGTGCCAGCAGCCCCTCAACAGCTAACACTGAAGCTTTCTTT
NA,TRBV9,NA,14,TRBJ2-5,CASSVAGFEETQYF,TGTGCCAGCAGCGTGGCGGGTTTCGAAGAGACCCAGTACTTC
TRBD1,TRBV6-2/TRBV6-3,NA,13,TRBJ1-1,CASSYTGGTEAFF,TGTGCCAGCAGTTACACAGGGGGTACTGAAGCTTTCTTT
NA,TRBV27,NA,14,TRBJ1-2,CASSSPARGYGYTF,TGTGCCAGCAGTTCCCCGGCCCGGGGTTATGGCTACACCTTC
NA,TRBV30,NA,16,TRBJ1-6,CAWSVSGFSYNSPLHF,TGTGCCTGGAGTGTATCAGGGTTCTCCTATAATTCACCCCTCCACTTT
TRBD1,TRBV28,NA,15,TRBJ1-6,CASSPSTGGDSPLHF,TGTGCCAGCAGTCCATCGACAGGGGGGGATTCACCCCTCCACTTT
NA,TRBV12-3/TRBV12-4,NA,13,TRBJ1-5,CASSLGESRPQHF,TGTGCCAGCAGTTTAGGGGAGAGTCGACCCCAGCATTTT
NA,TRBV7-6,NA,15,TRBJ2-2,CASSPSDSNTGELFF,TGTGCCAGCAGCCCCTCGGACAGTAACACCGGGGAGCTGTTTTTT
NA,TRBV3-1/TRBV3-2,NA,12,TRBJ1-2,CATSRKNYGYTF,TGTGCCACCTCGAGGAAAAACTATGGCTACACCTTC
NA,TRBV15,NA,13,TRBJ1-2,CATSPSRDYGYTF,TGTGCCACCAGCCCAAGCAGGGACTATGGCTACACCTTC
NA,TRBV11-2,NA,15,TRBJ1-1,CASSLGTWGGTEAFF,TGTGCCAGCAGCTTAGGGACCTGGGGGGGCACTGAAGCTTTCTTT
TRBD1,TRBV28,NA,15,TRBJ1-4,CASSPLTGGEEKLFF,TGTGCCAGCAGTCCCCTGACAGGGGGCGAGGAAAAACTGTTTTTT
NA,TRBV7-9,NA,15,TRBJ1-2,CASSLRGGADYGYTF,TGTGCCAGCAGCCTCCGTGGGGGCGCGGACTATGGCTACACCTTC
NA,TRBV18,NA,16,TRBJ2-2,CASSPRPGAGTGELFF,TGTGCCAGCTCACCACGACCAGGGGCGGGCACCGGGGAGCTGTTTTTT
NA,TRBV27,few,13,TRBJ2-7,CASSLRENYEQYF,TGTGCCAGCAGTTTGAGGGAAAACTACGAGCAGTACTTC
NA,TRBV4-1,NA,13,TRBJ2-7,CASSQDTRDEQYF,TGCGCCAGCAGCCAAGATACCCGGGACGAGCAGTACTTC
TRBD1,TRBV18,NA,18,TRBJ1-5,CASSPSAGTGARNQPQHF,TGTGCCAGCTCACCAAGCGCGGGGACAGGGGCCCGCAATCAGCCCCAGCATTTT
TRBD1,TRBV7-2,NA,13,TRBJ1-4,CASSLGGTDKLFF,TGTGCCAGCAGCTTAGGGGGGACAGACAAACTGTTTTTT
NA,TRBV4-1,once,15,TRBJ2-1,CASSQDQAGENEQFF,TGCGCCAGCAGCCAAGATCAAGCCGGGGAAAATGAGCAGTTCTTC
TRBD1,TRBV5-5,NA,16,TRBJ1-1,CASSLRFGTGSNLAFF,TGTGCCAGCAGCTTGAGGTTCGGGACAGGGTCTAATCTGGCTTTCTTT
NA,TRBV6-5,NA,14,TRBJ2-7,CASSRGSSTYEQYF,TGTGCCAGCAGCCGGGGGAGCTCGACCTACGAGCAGTACTTC
TRBD1,TRBV7-2,NA,14,TRBJ2-3,CASSSNRGGDTQYF,TGTGCCAGCAGCTCCAACAGGGGCGGGGATACGCAGTATTTT
TRBD1,TRBV5-4,NA,14,TRBJ1-6,CASSLQGTDSPLHF,TGTGCCAGCAGCTTACAGGGGACTGATTCACCCCTCCACTTT
TRBD1,TRBV6-6,NA,16,TRBJ1-5,CASSSGTGTLNQPQHF,TGTGCCAGCAGTTCCGGGACAGGGACTCTCAATCAGCCCCAGCATTTT
NA,TRBV2,NA,14,TRBJ1-1,CASREYRENTEAFF,TGTGCCAGCAGGGAGTACAGGGAGAACACTGAAGCTTTCTTT
NA,TRBV6-2/TRBV6-3,NA,13,TRBJ1-5,CASSYEGWQPQHF,TGTGCCAGCAGTTACGAGGGTTGGCAGCCCCAGCATTTT
NA,TRBV20-1,once,11,TRBJ1-2,CSALEREGYTF,TGCAGTGCGCTGGAAAGGGAGGGCTACACCTTC
NA,TRBV4-3,NA,12,TRBJ2-1,CASSRGGYEQFF,TGCGCCAGCAGCCGCGGAGGATATGAGCAGTTCTTC